These T cell receptor beta chains were read from a single sample in a study of CD8 T cells in Susac syndrome. A single record per CDR3 protein comes from TCRdb applying MiXCR to the immunoSEQ multiplex PCR reads. The sample carries 70,000 to 100,000 distinct CDR3 sequences, 96% recorded once. The specimen was CD8+ T cells from PBMCs. Receptors originate from a human donor with Susac syndrome. CDR3s include the opening cysteine and the closing phenylalanine or tryptophan. D genes are given only for firm matches. Only part of the rows carry a size: once, few, many, or a class if the clone is expanded.

NA	NA	TRBJ2-1	TRBV7-8	CASSFYERVLRDNEQFF	TGTGCCAGCAGCTTCTATGAGAGAGTCTTGCGGGACAATGAGCAGTTCTTC
NA	NA	TRBJ1-1	TRBV9	CASSVGEMFHTEAFF	TGTGCCAGCAGCGTAGGAGAGATGTTTCACACTGAAGCTTTCTTT
NA	NA	TRBJ1-1	TRBV4-2	CASSQDRTEAFF	TGTGCCAGCAGCCAAGACCGGACTGAAGCTTTCTTT
NA	NA	TRBJ2-7	TRBV20-1	CSARGILGVGYEQYF	TGCAGTGCTAGAGGAATACTAGGTGTAGGATACGAGCAGTACTTC
NA	NA	TRBJ1-5	TRBV24-1	CATSESQGNNQPQHF	TGTGCCACCAGTGAGTCCCAGGGTAACAATCAGCCCCAGCATTTT
NA	NA	TRBJ1-5	TRBV5-6	CASSLSRAYSNQPQHF	TGTGCCAGCAGCTTATCCAGGGCTTATAGCAATCAGCCCCAGCATTTT
once	NA	TRBJ1-1	TRBV12-3/TRBV12-4	CASSWGLMNTEAFF	TGTGCCAGCAGTTGGGGACTAATGAACACTGAAGCTTTCTTT
NA	TRBD1	TRBJ2-3	TRBV6-2/TRBV6-3	CASSYDRTGWSTDTQYF	TGTGCCAGCAGTTACGATCGGACAGGTTGGTCCACAGATACGCAGTATTTT
NA	NA	TRBJ2-7	TRBV19	CASSGQAYEQYF	TGTGCCAGTTCGGGACAAGCCTACGAGCAGTACTTC
NA	TRBD1	TRBJ1-5	TRBV30	CAWTKGTGATLVSNQPQHF	TGTGCCTGGACAAAGGGCACAGGGGCCACGCTTGTAAGCAATCAGCCCCAGCATTTT
NA	NA	TRBJ1-4	TRBV20-1	CSAAPQGMDEKLFF	TGCAGTGCTGCCCCCCAGGGTATGGACGAAAAACTGTTTTTT
NA	TRBD1	TRBJ1-5	TRBV19	CASSRQGDNQPQHF	TGTGCCAGTAGTAGACAGGGGGACAATCAGCCCCAGCATTTT
NA	NA	TRBJ2-3	TRBV12-3/TRBV12-4	CASSSAQGTDTQYF	TGTGCCAGCAGTTCAGCGCAGGGTACAGATACGCAGTATTTT
once	NA	TRBJ1-3	TRBV7-2	CASSSRRIDTIYF	TGTGCCAGCAGCTCCCGTAGAATAGACACCATATATTTT
NA	NA	TRBJ2-1	TRBV19	CASSIISGSSYNEQFF	TGTGCCAGTAGTATTATTTCCGGAAGCTCCTACAATGAGCAGTTCTTC
NA	NA	TRBJ2-1	TRBV4-3	CASSQDLRSEQFF	TGCGCCAGCAGCCAAGATCTCCGGTCGGAGCAGTTCTTC
NA	NA	TRBJ1-4	TRBV30	CAWSFGGGDEKLFF	TGTGCCTGGAGTTTTGGGGGGGGAGATGAAAAACTGTTTTTT
NA	TRBD1	TRBJ2-3	TRBV30	CALTGGSTDTQYF	TGTGCCTTAACAGGGGGGAGCACAGATACGCAGTATTTT
NA	TRBD1	TRBJ2-7	TRBV7-6	CASSLRQGDYEQYF	TGTGCCAGCAGCTTAAGGCAGGGGGACTACGAGCAGTACTTC
NA	TRBD1	TRBJ2-5	TRBV4-3	CASSQDPWDRGKETQYF	TGCGCCAGCAGCCAAGACCCATGGGACAGGGGGAAAGAGACCCAGTACTTC
NA	TRBD1	TRBJ1-6	TRBV28	CASSSGTANSPLHF	TGTGCCAGCAGTTCCGGGACAGCCAATTCACCCCTCCACTTT
NA	TRBD1	TRBJ1-6	TRBV9	CASRRGTDNSPLHF	TGTGCCAGCAGACGCGGGACAGACAATTCACCCCTCCACTTT
NA	NA	TRBJ2-7	TRBV5-6	CASSPTNTGKTYEQYF	TGTGCCAGCAGCCCAACAAATACCGGGAAGACCTACGAGCAGTACTTC
NA	NA	TRBJ2-5	TRBV6-2/TRBV6-3	CASSYSVSAADGETQYF	TGTGCCAGCAGTTACAGCGTATCAGCTGCGGATGGCGAGACCCAGTACTTC
NA	TRBD1	TRBJ2-7	TRBV7-2	CASSLGQGALGQYF	TGTGCCAGCAGCCTGGGACAGGGGGCTCTCGGGCAGTACTTC
NA	NA	TRBJ1-3	TRBV15	CATATRPGRVDTIYF	TGTGCCACCGCGACTAGGCCAGGAAGAGTAGACACCATATATTTT
few	NA	TRBJ2-3	TRBV5-4	CASSLRTDTQYF	TGTGCCAGCAGCTTACGCACAGATACGCAGTATTTT
once	TRBD2	TRBJ2-1	TRBV30	CAARGGLYNEQFF	TGTGCCGCCCGGGGGGGACTATACAATGAGCAGTTCTTC
NA	NA	TRBJ2-5	TRBV24-1	CATSDRMKGETQYF	TGTGCCACCAGTGACCGGATGAAGGGAGAGACCCAGTACTTC
NA	NA	TRBJ2-7	TRBV20-1	CSARGDTAYEQYF	TGCAGTGCAAGGGGTGACACCGCCTACGAGCAGTACTTC
NA	NA	TRBJ1-6	TRBV20-1	CSASRAGVNSPLHF	TGCAGTGCTAGCCGGGCGGGGGTTAATTCACCCCTCCACTTT
NA	NA	TRBJ2-2	TRBV5-1	CASRLVEDSGELFF	TGCGCCAGCAGACTGGTGGAGGATAGCGGGGAGCTGTTTTTT
NA	NA	TRBJ2-7	TRBV27	CASGPGYEQYF	TGTGCCAGCGGGCCCGGGTACGAGCAGTACTTC
NA	NA	TRBJ1-2	TRBV20-1	CSAVLDTTWSGYTF	TGCAGTGCTGTGCTGGACACTACTTGGAGTGGCTACACCTTC
NA	TRBD1	TRBJ1-5	TRBV20-1	CSAPPGTGGSGPQHF	TGCAGTGCCCCGCCGGGGACAGGGGGCAGTGGGCCCCAGCATTTT
few	NA	TRBJ1-1	TRBV5-4	CASSLDLNTEAFF	TGTGCCAGCAGCTTGGACCTGAACACTGAAGCTTTCTTT
once	NA	TRBJ2-7	TRBV30	CAWRGVSSYEQYF	TGTGCCTGGAGGGGGGTCAGCTCCTACGAGCAGTACTTC
once	TRBD2	TRBJ2-7	TRBV20-1	CSASPQRGAIYEQYF	TGCAGTGCTAGTCCCCAGCGGGGGGCCATCTACGAGCAGTACTTC
NA	TRBD2	TRBJ2-2	TRBV20-1	CSGIAGHTGELFF	TGCAGTGGGATAGCGGGCCACACCGGGGAGCTGTTTTTT
NA	NA	TRBJ2-7	TRBV27	CASSSSGGHEQYF	TGTGCCAGCAGTTCCTCTGGGGGCCACGAGCAGTACTTC
NA	TRBD1	TRBJ1-1	TRBV5-1	CASSLGGQGANTEAFF	TGCGCCAGCAGCTTGGGGGGACAGGGGGCGAACACTGAAGCTTTCTTT
once	TRBD1	TRBJ1-6	TRBV30	CAWSWSGTGNSPLHF	TGTGCCTGGAGCTGGAGCGGGACAGGGAACTCACCCCTCCACTTT
NA	NA	TRBJ1-5	TRBV6-5	CASSRDGNQPQHF	TGTGCCAGCAGTCGGGACGGAAATCAGCCCCAGCATTTT
NA	NA	TRBJ2-7	TRBV3-1	CASSQVPSEQYF	TGTGCCAGCAGCCAAGTACCTTCGGAGCAGTACTTC
once	NA	TRBJ1-1	TRBV5-1	CASSLAVEENTEAFF	TGCGCCAGCAGCTTGGCGGTGGAGGAGAACACTGAAGCTTTCTTT
NA	NA	TRBJ1-1	TRBV6-2/TRBV6-3	CASSYFVTPNTEAFF	TGTGCCAGCAGTTACTTTGTGACTCCGAACACTGAAGCTTTCTTT
NA	NA	TRBJ2-3	TRBV4-2	CASSQEGGHTDTQYF	TGTGCCAGCAGCCAAGAGGGGGGCCACACAGATACGCAGTATTTT
NA	TRBD1	TRBJ2-2	TRBV12-3/TRBV12-4	CASSLGQGAGTGELFF	TGTGCCAGCAGTTTAGGACAGGGGGCTGGGACCGGGGAGCTGTTTTTT
once	NA	TRBJ2-1	TRBV24-1	CATGSDEQFF	TGTGCCACCGGGTCCGATGAGCAGTTCTTC
NA	NA	TRBJ1-6	TRBV21-1	CASGTGGGRVHF	TGTGCCAGCGGTACAGGGGGCGGACGCGTCCACTTT
NA	NA	TRBJ2-3	TRBV13	CASSPEASGTDTQYF	TGTGCCAGCAGCCCCGAAGCCTCGGGCACAGATACGCAGTATTTT
NA	NA	TRBJ2-7	TRBV27	CASRMGIGDGYEQYF	TGTGCCAGCAGAATGGGGATTGGAGACGGCTACGAGCAGTACTTC
NA	NA	TRBJ1-1	TRBV20-1	CSARRSTGTEAFF	TGCAGTGCTAGGCGCTCGACGGGCACTGAAGCTTTCTTT
NA	TRBD1	TRBJ1-5	TRBV7-9	CASSLGQGAGAQHF	TGTGCCAGCAGCTTAGGACAGGGGGCAGGGGCCCAGCATTTT
NA	NA	TRBJ2-7	TRBV3-1	CASSFETGVFEQYF	TGTGCCAGCAGCTTTGAGACAGGAGTATTCGAGCAGTACTTC